A selection of T cell receptor beta chains follows, all from one sample in a study of T cells in Graves' hyperthyroidism and ophthalmopathy. TCRdb called the multiplex PCR reads again in MiXCR, with one record for every CDR3 protein. The profile shows 600,000 to 800,000 distinct CDR3 sequences, just over 35% of them singletons. The sample taken for sequencing was blood. Source of these receptors: a woman in her 40s with Graves' hyperthyroidism. The CDR3 runs from the conserved cysteine through the conserved F or W. The D gene is left open where the match is weak. Some rows have no size entry. The others give once, few or many, or a class for an expanded clone.

j_call,v_call,d_call,clone_size,cdr3_nt,cdr3_aa
TRBJ2-7,TRBV19,.,.,TGTGCCAGCACGGGGGCAGGAGCCTACGAGCAGTACTTC,CASTGAGAYEQYF
TRBJ2-7,TRBV24-1,.,.,TGTGCCACCATTCGAGCGGGCTCCTACGAGCAGTACTTC,CATIRAGSYEQYF
TRBJ1-4,TRBV2,.,.,TGTGCCACCAGTCCCGGGACTTATAATGAAAAACTGTTTTTT,CATSPGTYNEKLFF
TRBJ2-7,TRBV7-2,.,.,TGTGCCAGCACACCACCGTTGGGGAGAAGGAACGAGCAGTACTTC,CASTPPLGRRNEQYF
TRBJ2-5,TRBV29-1,.,many,TGCAGCGTTGTCGACCGAAACCTCCAAGAGACCCAGTACTTC,CSVVDRNLQETQYF
TRBJ1-5,TRBV10-3,.,many,TGTGCCATCAGGGAAGGGGGAGGACAGCCCCAGCATTTT,CAIREGGGQPQHF
TRBJ2-7,TRBV5-1,TRBD1,.,TGCGCCAGCCAACGGACAGGGGCTTACGAGCAGTACTTC,CASQRTGAYEQYF
TRBJ2-5,TRBV10-3,TRBD1,.,TGTGCCATTCGGACAGGGGGGAAGGAGACCCAGTACTTC,CAIRTGGKETQYF
TRBJ1-2,TRBV19,.,many,TGTGCCAGTAGTTCTCGGGACTATGGCTACACCTTC,CASSSRDYGYTF
TRBJ1-5,TRBV5-6,.,.,TGTGCCTGGAGATTGAAGGGGGGGGTTCAGCCCCAGCATTTT,CAWRLKGGVQPQHF
TRBJ2-7,TRBV5-1,TRBD2,few,TGCGCCAGCAGCTTGGTTCGGGAGGGCCGCGAGCAGTACTTC,CASSLVREGREQYF
TRBJ1-1,TRBV10-3,.,many,TGTGCCATCAGTGATGGGACCGTGAACACTGAAGCTTTCTTT,CAISDGTVNTEAFF
TRBJ1-2,TRBV19,.,.,TGTGCCAGCACCGGGACAAGACACTCTGGAAACACCTTC,CASTGTRHSGNTF
TRBJ1-6,TRBV6-6,.,many,TGTGCCAGCGGGGAGTGGGGTTCACCCCTCCACTTT,CASGEWGSPLHF
TRBJ2-3,TRBV5-3,TRBD2,.,TGTGCCAGCCGCACTAGCGGGACAGATACGCAGTATTTT,CASRTSGTDTQYF
TRBJ1-6,TRBV10-3,TRBD1,.,TGTGCCATCAGGGAGACAGGGCAAAATTCACCCCTCCACTTT,CAIRETGQNSPLHF
TRBJ2-2,TRBV3-1,TRBD1,once,TGTGCCAGCAGCCAAACAGGGGCGCTTGTTACCGGGGAGCTGTTTTTT,CASSQTGALVTGELFF
TRBJ1-6,TRBV7-9,.,.,TGTGCCAGCAGCTTAGTCTGGGGCGCGGCTTTTAACTCCTATAATTCACCCCTCCACTTT,CASSLVWGAAFNSYNSPLHF
TRBJ1-2,TRBV20-1,TRBD1,.,TGCAGTGCTGCCGGGACAGGGGGCAGTGGCTACACCTTC,CSAAGTGGSGYTF
TRBJ2-7,TRBV12-3/TRBV12-4,.,few,TGTGCCAGCAGGACCAGGCGGGACAGCTACGAGCAGTACTTC,CASRTRRDSYEQYF
TRBJ2-7,TRBV7-9,.,.,TGTGCCAGCAGCCAAGGACCCGCGAACAAAACTTCTCTAGACGACGAGCAGTACTTC,CASSQGPANKTSLDDEQYF
TRBJ1-6,TRBV10-2,TRBD1,many,TGCGCCAGCAGTGAGTCCCGACAGGGGGCCTCACCCCTCCACTTT,CASSESRQGASPLHF
TRBJ2-7,TRBV13,TRBD1,few,TGTGCCAGCAGCTTAGCCCCCGGGACAGGGGAGTACGAGCAGTACTTC,CASSLAPGTGEYEQYF
TRBJ1-2,TRBV19,.,many,TGTGCCAGTGTGGGCATTAGATCCTATGGCTACACCTTC,CASVGIRSYGYTF
TRBJ1-2,TRBV4-1,TRBD1,many,TGCGCCAGCAGCCCGGGACAGCGCTATGGCTACACCTTC,CASSPGQRYGYTF
TRBJ1-5,TRBV29-1,.,.,TGCAGCGTCTCATGGGGGATGAATCAGCCCCAGCATTTT,CSVSWGMNQPQHF
TRBJ2-2,TRBV11-2,TRBD2,many,TGTGCCAGCAGGCCCGGACTAGTGGGGACCGGGGAGCTGTTTTTT,CASRPGLVGTGELFF
TRBJ1-2,TRBV7-2,.,many,TGTGCCAGCAGCTTAGGAGCCAGAGACTATGGCTACACCTTC,CASSLGARDYGYTF
TRBJ1-6,TRBV6-2/TRBV6-3,.,few,TGTGCCAGCAGTTACTGGGCAGGCGCTACACATAATTCACCCCTCCACTTT,CASSYWAGATHNSPLHF
TRBJ2-7,TRBV7-2,.,many,TGTGCCAGCAGCCAGGAATACGAGCAGTACTTC,CASSQEYEQYF
TRBJ1-3,TRBV9,TRBD1,.,TGTGCCAGCAGCGTAGAAGGGACAGGGGAAGCAGGAAACACCATATATTTT,CASSVEGTGEAGNTIYF
TRBJ1-3,TRBV7-9,TRBD1,many,TGTGCCAGCAGCTCCGGACAGGGCGGAAACACCATATATTTT,CASSSGQGGNTIYF
TRBJ1-2,TRBV5-6,.,.,TGTGCCAGCAGCCACCCAGCCTCTTTGGCTAACTATGGCTACACCTTC,CASSHPASLANYGYTF
TRBJ1-1,TRBV12-3/TRBV12-4,.,.,TGTGCCAGCAGTTTAATTAGGGGTGCCATGAACACTGAAGCTTTCTTT,CASSLIRGAMNTEAFF
TRBJ2-7,TRBV12-3/TRBV12-4,TRBD1,.,TGTGCCAGCAGCCCCGGGACAGCTAGCCACGAGCAGTACTTC,CASSPGTASHEQYF
TRBJ1-2,TRBV9,.,many,TGTGCCAGCACCTTCCTGGGCACCTTC,CASTFLGTF
TRBJ2-1,TRBV19,.,once,TGTGCCAGTAGTTTCAGGACAGGAGGGGATGAGCAGTTCTTC,CASSFRTGGDEQFF
TRBJ1-2,TRBV19,.,many,TGTGCCAGTAGCCCACAGGATTATGATGGCTACACCTTC,CASSPQDYDGYTF
TRBJ1-1,TRBV2,TRBD1,many,TGTGCCAGCAGTGAAGCGGGGACAGGGGGTAGTAGCACTGAAGCTTTCTTT,CASSEAGTGGSSTEAFF
TRBJ1-5,TRBV6-1,.,few,TGTGCCAGCAGTGACGAGGTTTCCAGGGTGCGGGGGGTACGGCCCCAGCATTTT,CASSDEVSRVRGVRPQHF
TRBJ2-7,TRBV12-3/TRBV12-4,TRBD1,many,TGTGCCAGCAGCCGGGACAGGGGGACCTACGAGCAGTACTTC,CASSRDRGTYEQYF
TRBJ1-2,TRBV9,.,few,TGTGCCAGCACCCCCGGGGGCAGCTATGGCTACACCTTC,CASTPGGSYGYTF
TRBJ2-2,TRBV11-2,.,.,TGTGCCAGCAGCTTAGTGGCTAGCGATTCGAACACCGGGGAGCTGTTTTTT,CASSLVASDSNTGELFF
TRBJ2-7,TRBV7-9,TRBD2,.,TGTGCCAGCAGCTCGCTAGCGGGGGCGAACAATGAGCAGTACTTC,CASSSLAGANNEQYF
TRBJ1-1,TRBV5-4,TRBD1,.,TGTGCCAGCAGCTTCAGGGGGCAATGGACTGAAGCTTTCTTT,CASSFRGQWTEAFF
TRBJ1-1,TRBV20-1,.,many,TGCAGTGCTAGAGAGGGGAGGGGATTGGAGGCTTTCTTT,CSAREGRGLEAFF
TRBJ1-5,TRBV7-2,.,.,TGTGCCAGCAGCTCTGCGGGGGGCAATCAGCCCCAGCATTTT,CASSSAGGNQPQHF
TRBJ1-1,TRBV7-9,.,few,TGTGCCAGCAGCTCCGGGGGTTCGAACACTGAAGCTTTCTTT,CASSSGGSNTEAFF
TRBJ1-1,TRBV10-2,.,.,TGCGCCAGCAGTGAACCGGGGGCTGTGACTGAAGCTTTCTTT,CASSEPGAVTEAFF
TRBJ1-5,TRBV12-3/TRBV12-4,TRBD1,.,TGTGCCAGCAGTCCGGGGGAGGACAGGCCGGGTCAGCCCCAGCATTTT,CASSPGEDRPGQPQHF
TRBJ2-7,TRBV9,.,many,TGTGCCAGCTCTAAAAAGAGCTCCTACGAGCAGTACTTC,CASSKKSSYEQYF
TRBJ1-2,TRBV6-1,TRBD1,.,TGTGCCAGCATGGGACAGCTTACTAACTATGGCTACACCTTC,CASMGQLTNYGYTF